The T cell receptor beta chain under discussion was sequenced for a study of blood T cells in healthy people across ages (dated by TCRdb to about 2015). The study in broad terms: In model experiments, template switching captured roughly one uniquely barcoded TCR beta cDNA molecule for every two T cells. To track age-related changes in TCR beta repertoire diversity, the study relied on deep sequencing normalized with unique cDNA molecular identifiers. To avoid experimental bias, donors of different ages were distributed randomly across sequencing lanes. Two additional independent replicas of 1 million unique cDNA reads from the same blood draw were analyzed for two donors (one aged 18 to 29 and one aged 80 or older). The donors were split into four age groups: young (average about 16 years), middle-aged (39), aged (more than 60) and long-lived (roughly 80).

Overall results and qualifications from the work: Observed TCR beta diversity per million T cells fell roughly linearly with age, and a significant reduction was already apparent by age roughly 41. A strong correlation was found between observed TCR beta diversity and the percentage of naive T cells measured by flow cytometry. Estimates of total diversity based on one million sequenced T cells were considered lower bounds and underestimates. Compared with the aged group, the long-lived group had more naive CD4+ T cells, fewer expanded clones and increased TCR diversity, a pattern suggesting age selection. Since profiling was done on bulk unsorted PBMCs, naive and antigen-experienced compartments could not be conclusively compared. The CMV infection status of donors was not known, potentially confounding age-related changes in expanded clonotypes.

The approximately 41 donors, aged roughly 6 to 90 years, were systemically healthy Caucasian individuals from Russia. Each donor gave ten milliliters of peripheral blood, drawn into EDTA-treated Vacutainer tubes. Ficoll-Paque density-gradient centrifugation was used to isolate PBMCs, with at least 7 million obtained per sample. Total RNA, at least 5 micrograms per sample, was extracted from PBMCs with Trizol reagent. The percentages of naive CD45RAhigh/CD27high T cells were determined by flow cytometry on a PBMC aliquot from every donor. Trimming takes 2 bases from V and 11 bases from J, and the germline ends sit 7 bases apart. CDR1 and CDR2 are read off the germline V gene as MDHEN and SYDVKM. The CDR3, cysteine through phenylalanine, is 12 amino acids long. The retained sequence is limited to the CDR3, 36 bases, with the frame set at the first base. Libraries came from 5' RACE. TCRdb records Illumina HiSeq 2500 as the sequencer. A second PCR of roughly 6 to 11 cycles was performed with a sample-barcoded 5' primer and a J-beta primer mix. A template-switch 5' adaptor carrying 12 random nucleotides introduced a unique molecular identifier onto each TCR beta cDNA molecule. Each sample yielded at least 3 million CDR3-containing paired-end reads. First-strand cDNA synthesis was performed from all RNA using the Mint cDNA synthesis kit, with priming by a TRBC-specific oligonucleotide. Following uracil-DNA glycosylase treatment, all cDNA underwent a first 18-cycle PCR with the universal primers M1SS and BC2_uni_R. Per the authors' processing: Each sample was normalized by randomly selecting 1 million high-quality reads, each carrying a distinct molecular identifier. Instead of being binned into consensus sequences, reads with shared molecular identifiers were discarded. MiTCR, set to a Q25 quality threshold and the strictest error-elimination algorithm, was used for CDR3 identification, clonotype clustering and error correction. Lower-bound total TCR beta diversity was estimated with a nonparametric unseen species model using Euler transformation. TCRdb reanalyzed the raw reads on its own, using fastp at Q25 for trimming and MiXCR for clone calling, and kept in-frame beta chains. Each CDR3 protein appears once, grouped with its most common genes and DNA. The V and J calls come from TCRdb's annotation, not from the publication. A total of over 1.5 million distinct CDR3 sequences appear in this sample, around 50% of them only once. Jointly, the top ten make up 2.1% of the sample.

In the case of this clonotype: Which antigen it targets is not known. Base qualities are not provided; no much larger clone lies one nucleotide away.

The receptor was derived from a woman in her 40s in good health. Recombination linked TRBV28 to TRBJ1-6; the D segment cannot be called with confidence. The sequencing sample was made of blood. The CDR3 protein is CASSLMYPPLHF. The DNA is TGTGCCAGCAGTTTAATGTATCCACCCCTCCACTTT.